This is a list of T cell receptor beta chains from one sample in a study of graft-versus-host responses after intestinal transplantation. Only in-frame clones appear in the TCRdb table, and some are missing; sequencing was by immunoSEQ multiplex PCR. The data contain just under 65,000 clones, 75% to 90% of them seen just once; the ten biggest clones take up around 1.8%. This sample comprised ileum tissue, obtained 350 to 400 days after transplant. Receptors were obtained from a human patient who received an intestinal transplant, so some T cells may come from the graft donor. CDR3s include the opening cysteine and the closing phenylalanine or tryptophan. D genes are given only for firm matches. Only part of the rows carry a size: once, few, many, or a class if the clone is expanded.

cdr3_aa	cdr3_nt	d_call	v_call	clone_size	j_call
CATSGSLAGAADTQYF	TGTGCCACCAGCGGGTCTTTAGCGGGAGCTGCAGATACGCAGTATTTT	TRBD2	TRBV15	.	TRBJ2-3
CASSSVGLPNEQFF	TGTGCCAGCAGCTCGGTAGGGCTTCCCAATGAGCAGTTCTTC	.	TRBV13	.	TRBJ2-1
CASSLSGQGDTQYF	TGTGCCAGCTCCTTGTCGGGACAGGGTGATACGCAGTATTTT	TRBD1	TRBV2	.	TRBJ2-3
CASSLGQGRNQPQHF	TGCGCCAGCAGCTTGGGACAGGGTCGCAATCAGCCCCAGCATTTT	TRBD1	TRBV5-1	.	TRBJ1-5
CASSPTGGGEKLFF	TGCGCCAGCAGCCCGACAGGGGGAGGTGAAAAACTGTTTTTT	TRBD1	TRBV4-1	.	TRBJ1-4
CASSLGNYNEQFF	TGTGCCAGCAGCTTAGGCAACTACAATGAGCAGTTCTTC	.	TRBV7-8	.	TRBJ2-1
CASSQESFYELYEQYF	TGCGCCAGCAGCCAAGAGAGTTTCTATGAGCTCTACGAGCAGTACTTC	.	TRBV4-1	once	TRBJ2-7
CSTDRGENEQFF	TGCAGCACGGACAGGGGGGAAAATGAGCAGTTCTTC	TRBD1	TRBV29-1	.	TRBJ2-1
CASSLGTGNTEAFF	TGTGCCAGCAGCTTGGGGACAGGCAACACTGAAGCTTTCTTT	TRBD1	TRBV11-2	.	TRBJ1-1
CASSVGQTRQETQYF	TGTGCCAGCAGCGTAGGGCAGACCCGACAAGAGACCCAGTACTTC	.	TRBV9	.	TRBJ2-5
CASTVGWTGGRVEAFF	TGTGCCAGCACCGTGGGCTGGACAGGGGGCCGGGTGGAAGCTTTCTTT	TRBD1	TRBV7-9	.	TRBJ1-1